This T cell receptor beta chain appears in the sequencing data of a study of T-cell memory formation after mild COVID-19. After 5'RACE with constant-segment primers, TCR alpha and TCR beta cDNA libraries carrying sample barcodes and UMIs were obtained. TCRdb re-derived calls from the 5' RACE reads in MiXCR, one entry per CDR3 protein. The sample has roughly 250,000 distinct CDR3 sequences, about 16% seen once. Between the trimmed V and J ends, which lost 3 bases and 4 bases, there was a span of 21 bases. CDR3 length: 16 amino acids. Germline V gene sequence: CDR1 SQVTM, CDR2 ANQGSEA. The chain uses TRBV29-1 and TRBJ1-2; D gene uncertain. The sequencing sample was made of PBMCs or a T cell subset sorted from them (not recorded which). This TCR was sampled from a young man who had mild COVID-19 (a few samples of this study predate the infection). Cell type and time point are not known. As DNA, the CDR3 is TGCAGCGTTGACGGCCTTGGCAGACCGGCGGTCTATGGCTACACCTTC. It encodes CSVDGLGRPAVYGYTF.